The 8 T cell receptor beta chains in this list originate from one sample, sequenced in a study of cytomegalovirus exposure and HLA in healthy donors. Researchers ran the PCR with 60 Vbeta and 13 Jbeta primers. TCRdb keeps only in-frame clones here, not all; method: immunoSEQ multiplex PCR. The table records 45,000 to 65,000 clones, about 71% of them present only once. The sequenced sample was PBMCs. The origin of the receptors is a woman aged 50 to 65 in good health and CMV-seropositive.

The CDR3 loop reads CAISGGGTSGSYEQFF. Written as DNA, the CDR3 is TGTGCCATCAGTGGCGGGGGGACTAGCGGGAGCTATGAGCAGTTCTTC. The gene calls are TRBV10-3 and TRBJ2-1; 14 bases align to TRBD2. Germline-derived CDR1 and CDR2 are ENHRY and SYGVKD. Unmatched junction bases numbered 7, after V lost 4 bases and J lost 8 bases. The CDR3 consists of 16 residues.

The chain joins TRBV9 to TRBJ1-3; D possibly corresponds to TRBD1 (6 bases). The CDR3 covers 15 residues. Germline CDR1 reads SGDLS; CDR2 reads YYNGEE. V was clipped by 3 bases and J by 1 base, with 11 bases between them. In DNA form, the CDR3 reads TGTGCCAGCAGCGCCCGGGACACATCTGGAAACACCATATATTTT. Amino acid sequence: CASSARDTSGNTIYF.

The J gene is TRBJ2-3, the V gene TRBV14, with TRBD1 as a possible D gene (6 bases). Trimming stripped 6 bases from V and 6 bases from J, with 10 bases between. In germline, CDR1 is SGHDN, CDR2 FVKESK. The CDR3 contains 12 residues. Here the CDR3 DNA reads TGTGCCAGCAGGGGGGCCGCGGATACGCAGTATTTT. Protein product: CASRGAADTQYF.

CDR3 nucleotide sequence: TGTGCCAGCAGCCAGTCGGGGGACGGCAATTCACCCCTCCACTTT. Amino acids: CASSQSGDGNSPLHF. The rearrangement links TRBV7-9 to TRBJ1-6; D is perhaps TRBD1 (5 bases). Germline V lookup: CDR1 SEHNR, CDR2 FQNEAQ (reference sequence). This CDR3 region has 15 residues. Trimming pared 5 bases from V and 7 bases from J, leaving 15 bases between. Full variable domain (missing parts from reference TRBV7-9 and TRBJ1-6): DTGVSQNPRHKITKRGQNVTFRCDPISEHNRLYWYRQTLGQGPEFLTYFQNEAQLEKSRLLSDRFSAERPKGSFSTLEIQRTEQGDSAMYLCASSQSGDGNSPLHFGNGTRLTVT.

This clone has ten or more counts. The chain has TRBV2 and TRBJ2-1; 9 nucleotides align to TRBD2. V lost 6 bases, J lost 1 base, and 7 bases stayed unmatched. Germline V gives CDR1 SNHLY, CDR2 FYNNEI. There are 16 residues in the CDR3. The CDR3 DNA follows: TGTGCCAGCAGCGTTAGCGGGAGTTGGTCCTACAATGAGCAGTTCTTC. It encodes CASSVSGSWSYNEQFF.

The chain uses TRBV7-9 and TRBJ1-2; D is perhaps TRBD1 (6 bases). V gave up 5 bases and J gave up 3 bases, with 19 bases separating them. CDR1 is SEHNR and CDR2 is FQNEAQ in the germline V gene (reference sequence). The CDR3 runs to 16 residues. The CDR3 DNA follows: TGTGCCAGCAGCCCCCCCGAGTGGGGGCAGCACTATGGCTACACCTTC. The encoded protein is CASSPPEWGQHYGYTF.

This chain joins TRBV29-1 and TRBJ2-1; TRBD2 aligns across 11 bases. CDR3 length: 18 residues. Germline V gives CDR1 SQVTM, CDR2 ANQGSEA. The J segment lost 1 base and the V segment lost 7 bases, leaving 15 bases of the junction unmatched. In DNA, the CDR3 is TGCAGCGCGGACGGGACTAGCGGTTCCCCGGGGTCCTACAATGAGCAGTTCTTC. It is translated as CSADGTSGSPGSYNEQFF.

CDR3 nucleotide sequence: TGTGCCAGCAGCTTCGACAGGGGAGGCCAGTATTTT. Encoded protein: CASSFDRGGQYF. The gene calls are TRBV11-1 and TRBJ2-3; TRBD1 aligns across 8 bases. CDR1 is SGHAT, CDR2 FQDESV, per germline (reference sequence). CDR3 length: 12 residues. With V trimmed by 3 bases and J by 12 bases, 5 bases remained unmatched.